What follows are 11 T cell receptor beta chains derived from one specimen sequenced in a study of identifying expanded T cells in peripheral blood. Using immunoSEQ multiplex PCR, the repertoire was profiled, and TCRdb retains in-frame clones only, with some absent. The sample carries some 99,000 clones, about 88% recorded once. Sequenced material: blood. The receptors shown here come from a person aged 18-70 years in good health.

The chain joins TRBV19 to TRBJ2-5; TRBD1 matches 9 bases. The CDR3 is made up of 14 amino acids. CDR1 is LNHDA, CDR2 SQIVND, per germline (reference sequence). Trimming cost V 4 bases and J 5 bases; bases outside gene matches: 5. This CDR3 reads CASSKDRGSETQYF. In DNA form, the CDR3 reads TGTGCCAGTAGTAAGGACAGGGGTAGCGAGACCCAGTACTTC.

V gene TRBV7-6 combines with J gene TRBJ2-7; 8 bases are a match to TRBD2. Trimming cost V 5 bases and J 3 bases; bases outside gene matches: 3. The CDR3 sequence is 13 residues long. CDR1 and CDR2 (germline): SGHVS, FNYEAQ. The CDR3 DNA sequence: TGTGCCAGCAGCGCCAGCGGGGGCTACGAGCAGTACTTC. As protein: CASSASGGYEQYF.

This rearrangement joins TRBV11-2 to TRBJ1-2; 7 nucleotides match TRBD1. Germline values: CDR1 SGHAT, CDR2 FQNNGV. The trim removed 7 bases at V and 4 bases at J, leaving 15 bases unmatched. The CDR3 has 16 amino acids. The CDR3 spells CASIPSTGEVAYGYTF. Written as DNA, the CDR3 is TGTGCCAGCATACCTTCCACAGGGGAAGTCGCCTATGGCTACACCTTC.

About this clone itself: At the DNA level, this CDR3 is encoded by other sequences in the same sample as well. The V and J genes are TRBV5-1 and TRBJ2-6; D perhaps matches TRBD1 (6 bases). Per the germline V gene, CDR1 is SGHRS and CDR2 is YFSETQ. The CDR3 extends over 16 amino acids. The germline V and J ends were trimmed by 4 bases and 3 bases, with 14 bases remaining between them. CDR3 coding DNA: TGCGCCAGCAGCATGTCCAGGGGCGGTGGGGCCAACGTCCTGACTTTC. Its protein is CASSMSRGGGANVLTF.

This rearrangement joins TRBV5-5 to TRBJ2-7; TRBD1 is a possible D gene (6 bases). CDR3 size: 16 residues. Germline CDR1 reads SGHKS; CDR2 reads YYEKEE (reference sequence). V was trimmed by 0 bases and J by 4 bases, leaving 17 bases between them. CDR3 protein: CASSLGWLDSRYEQYF. As DNA, the CDR3 is TGTGCCAGCAGCTTGGGTTGGTTGGACAGTCGGTACGAGCAGTACTTC.

V is TRBV7-2 and J is TRBJ2-7; TRBD1 matches at 8 bases. The CDR3 loop spans 13 amino acids. J was trimmed by 2 bases and V by 5 bases; bases with no gene match: 2. Looked up from germline, CDR1 is SGHTA and CDR2 is FQGNSA. The CDR3: CASSPDRAYEQYF. CDR3 coding DNA: TGTGCCAGCAGCCCGGACAGGGCCTACGAGCAGTACTTC.

The chain is built from TRBV9 and TRBJ2-3, with D tentatively TRBD1 or TRBD2 (5 bases each). Looked up from germline, CDR1 is SGDLS and CDR2 is YYNGEE. The CDR3 has 14 residues. The V end was cut by 3 bases, the J end by 2 bases, with 10 bases between. In DNA, the CDR3 is TGTGCCAGCAGCGACCGGGACGCCACAGATACGCAGTATTTT. Protein: CASSDRDATDTQYF.

The CDR3 spells CASSLVRGTTEAFF. CDR3 DNA: TGCGCCAGCAGCTTGGTGCGCGGGACCACTGAAGCTTTCTTT. This sequence joins TRBV5-1 and TRBJ1-1, with D perhaps matching TRBD1 (5 bases). Per germline, CDR1 SGHRS and CDR2 YFSETQ. This CDR3 is 14 amino acids long. V was cut by 0 bases and J by 4 bases, with 10 bases left in between.

The rearrangement joins TRBV5-6 to TRBJ2-7; D unresolved. The germline V and J ends were trimmed by 4 bases and 4 bases, with 12 bases remaining between them. The germline CDR1 and CDR2 sequences are SGHDT and YYEEEE. The CDR3 sequence is 13 residues long. The CDR3 region has the DNA TGTGCCAGCAGCACATGGGGATCGTACGAGCAGTACTTC. Encoded protein: CASSTWGSYEQYF.

The gene calls are TRBV6-5 and TRBJ2-7; D tentatively reads TRBD1 or TRBD2 (5 bases each). The CDR3 has 11 residues. Trimming took 6 bases from V and 2 from J, leaving 5 bases between them. Germline CDR1 reads MNHEY; CDR2 reads SVGAGI. CDR3 coding DNA: TGTGCCAGCAGGGGACCCTACGAGCAGTACTTC. Amino acid sequence: CASRGPYEQYF.

The chain recombines TRBV5-5 with TRBJ1-6, with TRBD1 matching 7 bases. This CDR3 spans 14 amino acids. Trimming cost V 1 base and J 7 bases; bases outside gene matches: 2. In germline, CDR1 is SGHKS, CDR2 YYEKEE (reference sequence). The CDR3 nucleotides read TGTGCCAGCAGCTTGAGGGACAGCAATTCACCCCTCCACTTT. Translating gives CASSLRDSNSPLHF.